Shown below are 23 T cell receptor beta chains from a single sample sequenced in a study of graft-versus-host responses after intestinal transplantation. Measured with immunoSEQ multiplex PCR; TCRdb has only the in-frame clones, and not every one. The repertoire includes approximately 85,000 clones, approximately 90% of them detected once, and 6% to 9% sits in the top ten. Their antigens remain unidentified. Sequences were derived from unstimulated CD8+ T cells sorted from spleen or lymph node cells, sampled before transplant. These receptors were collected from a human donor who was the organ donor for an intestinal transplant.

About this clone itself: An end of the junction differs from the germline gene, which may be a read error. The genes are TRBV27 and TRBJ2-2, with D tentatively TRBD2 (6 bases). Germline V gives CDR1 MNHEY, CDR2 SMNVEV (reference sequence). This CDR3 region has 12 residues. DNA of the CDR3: TGTGCCAGCAGTTTCGGCACCGGGGGGCTGTTTTTT. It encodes CASSFGTGGLFF.

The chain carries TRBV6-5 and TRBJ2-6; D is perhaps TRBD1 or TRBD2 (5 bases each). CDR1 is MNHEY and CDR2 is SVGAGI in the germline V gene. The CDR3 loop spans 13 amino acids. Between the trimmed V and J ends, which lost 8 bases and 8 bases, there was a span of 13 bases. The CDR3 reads CASGPGPSNVLTF. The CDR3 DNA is TGTGCCAGCGGACCGGGACCCTCCAACGTCCTGACTTTC.

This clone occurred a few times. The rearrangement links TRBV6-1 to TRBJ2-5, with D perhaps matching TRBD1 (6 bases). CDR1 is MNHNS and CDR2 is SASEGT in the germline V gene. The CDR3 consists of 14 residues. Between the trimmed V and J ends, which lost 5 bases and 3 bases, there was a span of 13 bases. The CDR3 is CASSTTGFEETQYF. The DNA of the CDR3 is TGTGCCAGCAGTACTACAGGGTTTGAAGAGACCCAGTACTTC.

CDR3: CSVGGGTEAFF. The CDR3 bases are TGCAGCGTTGGGGGGGGTACTGAAGCTTTCTTT. This sequence joins TRBV29-1 and TRBJ1-1; D perhaps matches TRBD1 (5 bases). The length of the CDR3 is 11 residues. V lost 4 bases, J lost 5 bases, and 8 bases lay in between. Germline loops: CDR1 SQVTM, CDR2 ANQGSEA.

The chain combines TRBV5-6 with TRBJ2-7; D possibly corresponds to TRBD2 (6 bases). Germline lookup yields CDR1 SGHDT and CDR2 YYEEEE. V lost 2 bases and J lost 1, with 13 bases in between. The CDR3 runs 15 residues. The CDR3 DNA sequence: TGTGCCAGCAGCTTTTGGGCGGGGCTATCCTACGAGCAGTACTTC. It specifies CASSFWAGLSYEQYF.

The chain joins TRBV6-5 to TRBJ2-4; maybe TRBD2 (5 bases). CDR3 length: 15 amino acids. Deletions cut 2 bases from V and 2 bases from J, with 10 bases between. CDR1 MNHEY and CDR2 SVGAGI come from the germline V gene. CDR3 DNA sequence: TGTGCCAGCAGTTACGGGAGTTCTTCCAAAAACATTCAGTACTTC. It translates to CASSYGSSSKNIQYF.

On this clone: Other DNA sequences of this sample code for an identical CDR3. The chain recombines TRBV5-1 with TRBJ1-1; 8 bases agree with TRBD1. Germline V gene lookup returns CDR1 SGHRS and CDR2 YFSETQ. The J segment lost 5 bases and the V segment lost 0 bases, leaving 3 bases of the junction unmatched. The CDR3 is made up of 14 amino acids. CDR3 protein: CASSLGQGLTEAFF. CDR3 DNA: TGCGCCAGCAGCTTGGGACAGGGGTTAACTGAAGCTTTCTTT.

CDR3 DNA: TGTGCCAGCAGCGTATCAGGGGAGGGCTACGAGCAGTACTTC. This translates into CASSVSGEGYEQYF. The rearrangement joins TRBV9 to TRBJ2-7; TRBD2 is a possible D gene (7 bases). The CDR3 has 14 residues. The V gene's germline CDR1 is SGDLS and CDR2 YYNGEE. V lost 1 base to trimming and J lost 3 bases, with 11 bases between them. Drawing the rest from reference TRBV9 and TRBJ2-7, the complete variable domain is DSGVTQTPKHLITATGQRVTLRCSPRSGDLSVYWYQQSLDQGLQFLIQYYNGEERAKGNILERFSAQQFPDLHSELNLSSLELGDSALYFCASSVSGEGYEQYFGPGTRLTVT.

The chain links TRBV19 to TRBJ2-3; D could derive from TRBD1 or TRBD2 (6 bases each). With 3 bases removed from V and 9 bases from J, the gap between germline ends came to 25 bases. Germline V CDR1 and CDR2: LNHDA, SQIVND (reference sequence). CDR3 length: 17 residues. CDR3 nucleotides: TGTGCCAGTAGTATGAGTTTGGGGGGCGGTCTGGAGGGCACGCAGTATTTT. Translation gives CASSMSLGGGLEGTQYF.

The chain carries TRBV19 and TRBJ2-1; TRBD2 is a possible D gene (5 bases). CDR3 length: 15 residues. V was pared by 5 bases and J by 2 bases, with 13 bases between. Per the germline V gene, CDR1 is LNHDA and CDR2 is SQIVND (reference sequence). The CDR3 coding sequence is TGTGCCAGTAGTGTCACTAGTTACCCCTACAATGAGCAGTTCTTC. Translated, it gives CASSVTSYPYNEQFF.

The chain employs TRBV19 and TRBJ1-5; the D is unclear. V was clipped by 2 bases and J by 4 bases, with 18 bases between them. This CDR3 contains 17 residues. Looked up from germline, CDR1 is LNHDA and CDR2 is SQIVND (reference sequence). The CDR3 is CASSISGGSSINQPQHF. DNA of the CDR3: TGTGCCAGTAGTATAAGTGGTGGCAGCAGCATTAATCAGCCCCAGCATTTT.

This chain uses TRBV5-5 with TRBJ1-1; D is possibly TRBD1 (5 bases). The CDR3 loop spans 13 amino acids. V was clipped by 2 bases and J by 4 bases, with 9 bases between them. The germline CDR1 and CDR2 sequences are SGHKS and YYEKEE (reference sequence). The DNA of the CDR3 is TGTGCCAGCAGCTTAGGGGTGAGCACTGAAGCTTTCTTT. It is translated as CASSLGVSTEAFF. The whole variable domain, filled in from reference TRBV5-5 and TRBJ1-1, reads DAGVTQSPTHLIKTRGQQVTLRCSPISGHKSVSWYQQVLGQGPQFIFQYYEKEERGRGNFPDRFSARQFPNYSSELNVNALLLGDSALYLCASSLGVSTEAFFGQGTRLTVV.

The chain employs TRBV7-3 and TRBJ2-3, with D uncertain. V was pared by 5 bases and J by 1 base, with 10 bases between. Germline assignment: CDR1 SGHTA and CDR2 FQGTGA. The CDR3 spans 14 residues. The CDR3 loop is CASSLLGRTDTQYF. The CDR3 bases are TGTGCCAGCAGCCTTCTAGGACGCACAGATACGCAGTATTTT.

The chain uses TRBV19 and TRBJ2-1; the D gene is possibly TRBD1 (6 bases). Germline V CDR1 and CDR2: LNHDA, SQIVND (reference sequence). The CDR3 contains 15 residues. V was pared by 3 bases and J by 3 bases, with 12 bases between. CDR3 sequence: CASSMGGTFYNEQFF. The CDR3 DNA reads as TGTGCCAGTAGTATGGGTGGGACATTCTACAATGAGCAGTTCTTC. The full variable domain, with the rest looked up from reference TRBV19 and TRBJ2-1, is DGGITQSPKYLFRKEGQNVTLSCEQNLNHDAMYWYRQDPGQGLRLIYYSQIVNDFQKGDIAEGYSVSREKKESFPLTVTSAQKNPTAFYLCASSMGGTFYNEQFFGPGTRLTVL.

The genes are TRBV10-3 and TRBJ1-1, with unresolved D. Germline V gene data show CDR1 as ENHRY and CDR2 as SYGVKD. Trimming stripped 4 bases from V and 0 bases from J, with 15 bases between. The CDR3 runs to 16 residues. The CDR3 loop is CAISVGSGELNTEAFF. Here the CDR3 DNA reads TGTGCCATCAGTGTAGGGTCGGGAGAATTGAACACTGAAGCTTTCTTT.

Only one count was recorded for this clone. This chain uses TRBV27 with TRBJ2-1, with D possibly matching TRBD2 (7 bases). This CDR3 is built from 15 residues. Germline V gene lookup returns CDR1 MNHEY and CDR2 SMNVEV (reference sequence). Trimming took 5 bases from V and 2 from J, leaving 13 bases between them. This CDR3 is CASSLRGGPYNEQFF. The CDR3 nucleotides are TGTGCCAGCAGTCTTCGCGGGGGCCCCTACAATGAGCAGTTCTTC.

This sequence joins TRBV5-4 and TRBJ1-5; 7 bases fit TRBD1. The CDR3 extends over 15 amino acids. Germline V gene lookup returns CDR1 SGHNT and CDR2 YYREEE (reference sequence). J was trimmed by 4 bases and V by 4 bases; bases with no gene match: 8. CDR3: CASSLGGRRNQPQHF. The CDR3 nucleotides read TGTGCCAGCAGCCTAGGGGGCCGGCGAAATCAGCCCCAGCATTTT.

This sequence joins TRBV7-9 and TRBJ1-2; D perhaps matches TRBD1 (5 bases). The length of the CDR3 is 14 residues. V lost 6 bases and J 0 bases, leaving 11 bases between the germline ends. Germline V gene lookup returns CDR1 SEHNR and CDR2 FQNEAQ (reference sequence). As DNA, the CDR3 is TGTGCCAGCAGTCTAGGGGAAGCTAACTATGGCTACACCTTC. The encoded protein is CASSLGEANYGYTF.

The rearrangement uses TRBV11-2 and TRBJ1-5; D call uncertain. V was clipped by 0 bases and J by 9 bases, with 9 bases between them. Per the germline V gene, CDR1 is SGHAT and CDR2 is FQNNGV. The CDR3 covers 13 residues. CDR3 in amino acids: CASSLEPPGPQHF. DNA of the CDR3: TGTGCCAGCAGCTTAGAGCCTCCCGGGCCCCAGCATTTT.

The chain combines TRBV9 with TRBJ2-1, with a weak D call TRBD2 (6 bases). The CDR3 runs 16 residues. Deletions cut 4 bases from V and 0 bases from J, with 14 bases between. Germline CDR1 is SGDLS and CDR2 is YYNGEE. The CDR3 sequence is CASSTSSESSYNEQFF. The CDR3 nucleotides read TGTGCCAGCAGCACCTCTAGCGAGAGCTCCTACAATGAGCAGTTCTTC. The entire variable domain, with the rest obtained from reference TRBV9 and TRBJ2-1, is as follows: DSGVTQTPKHLITATGQRVTLRCSPRSGDLSVYWYQQSLDQGLQFLIQYYNGEERAKGNILERFSAQQFPDLHSELNLSSLELGDSALYFCASSTSSESSYNEQFFGPGTRLTVL.

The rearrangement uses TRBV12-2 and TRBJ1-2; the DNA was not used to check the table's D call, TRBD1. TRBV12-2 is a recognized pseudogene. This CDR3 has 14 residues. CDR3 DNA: TGTGCAAGTCGCGAGGACAGGAGGACCTATGGCTACACCTTC. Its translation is CASREDRRTYGYTF.

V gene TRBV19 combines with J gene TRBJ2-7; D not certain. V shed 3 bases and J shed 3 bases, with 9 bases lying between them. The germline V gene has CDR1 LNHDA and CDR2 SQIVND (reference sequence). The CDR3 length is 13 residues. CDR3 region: CASSMGTFYEQYF. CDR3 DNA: TGTGCCAGTAGTATGGGCACCTTCTACGAGCAGTACTTC. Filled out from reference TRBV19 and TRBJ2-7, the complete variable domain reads DGGITQSPKYLFRKEGQNVTLSCEQNLNHDAMYWYRQDPGQGLRLIYYSQIVNDFQKGDIAEGYSVSREKKESFPLTVTSAQKNPTAFYLCASSMGTFYEQYFGPGTRLTVT.

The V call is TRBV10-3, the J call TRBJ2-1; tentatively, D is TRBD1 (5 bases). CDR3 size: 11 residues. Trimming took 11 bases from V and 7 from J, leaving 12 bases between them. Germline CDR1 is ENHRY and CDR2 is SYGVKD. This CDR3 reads CASRDVNEQFF. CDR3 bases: TGTGCCTCCAGGGATGTGAATGAGCAGTTCTTC.